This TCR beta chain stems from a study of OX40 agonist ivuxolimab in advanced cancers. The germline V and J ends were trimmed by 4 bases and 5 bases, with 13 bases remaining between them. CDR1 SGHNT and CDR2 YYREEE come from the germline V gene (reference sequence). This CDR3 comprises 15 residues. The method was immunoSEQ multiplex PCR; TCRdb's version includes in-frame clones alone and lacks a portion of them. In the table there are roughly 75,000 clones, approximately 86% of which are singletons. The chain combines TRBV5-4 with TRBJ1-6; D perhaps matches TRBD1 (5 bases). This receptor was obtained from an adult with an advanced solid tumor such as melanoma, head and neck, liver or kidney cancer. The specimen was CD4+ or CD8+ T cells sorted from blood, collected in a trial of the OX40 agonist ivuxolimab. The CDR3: CASSNRDRDNSPLHF. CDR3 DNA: TGTGCCAGCAGCAACCGGGACCGCGATAATTCACCCCTCCACTTT.